Listed below are T cell receptor beta chains from one sample, sequenced in a study of blood T cell repertoires in COVID-19. The assay was immunoSEQ multiplex PCR, and TCRdb's table has in-frame clones only and misses some. Altogether over 150,000 clones are present, about 88% being singletons, with the ten largest covering roughly 1.9%. The sequencing sample was made of peripheral blood. The receptors come from a man aged 50 or older who had recovered from COVID-19. CDR3s include the opening cysteine and the closing phenylalanine or tryptophan. The D gene is left open where the match is weak. Rows give clone size only sometimes, using once, few, many, or a class for an expanded clone.

V	size	J	D	CDR3	DNA
TRBV2	-	TRBJ1-1	TRBD1	CASSITKGQANTEAFF	TGTGCCAGCAGTATCACTAAGGGACAGGCGAACACTGAAGCTTTCTTT
TRBV5-8	once	TRBJ2-3	TRBD2	CASSLGLAGVADTQYF	TGTGCCAGCAGCCTGGGACTAGCGGGAGTGGCAGATACGCAGTATTTT
TRBV6-2/TRBV6-3	once	TRBJ2-7	-	CASSTRTANHYEQYF	TGTGCCAGCAGTACCCGGACAGCCAACCACTACGAGCAGTACTTC
TRBV20-1	-	TRBJ2-7	-	CSARQGSEQYF	TGCAGTGCTAGACAGGGAAGCGAGCAGTACTTC
TRBV7-8	-	TRBJ1-3	TRBD1	CASNPDRAPLGNTIYF	TGTGCCAGCAACCCGGACAGGGCTCCCCTTGGAAACACCATATATTTT
TRBV7-2	-	TRBJ1-2	-	CASSLAREGYTF	TGTGCCAGCAGCTTAGCTAGGGAGGGCTACACCTTC
TRBV7-3	-	TRBJ1-1	TRBD1	CASRIRQGIFDTEAFF	TGTGCCAGTCGGATCAGACAGGGGATTTTTGACACTGAAGCTTTCTTT
TRBV7-9	few	TRBJ1-1	TRBD1	CASSSQGGNTEAFF	TGTGCCAGCAGCTCCCAGGGGGGAAACACTGAAGCTTTCTTT
TRBV5-1	-	TRBJ2-7	-	CASSFWDTGYEQYF	TGCGCCAGCAGCTTTTGGGACACTGGCTACGAGCAGTACTTC
TRBV28	-	TRBJ1-1	TRBD1	CASSLTGSEVAFF	TGTGCCAGCAGTTTGACAGGGTCGGAGGTAGCTTTCTTT
TRBV6-5	-	TRBJ1-5	-	CASSYSTRGTEPQHF	TGTGCCAGCAGTTACTCGACGCGGGGAACGGAGCCCCAGCATTTT
TRBV6-6	-	TRBJ2-7	-	CARSPRGGDRGLAEQYF	TGTGCCCGCAGTCCGCGGGGGGGGGACAGGGGCCTTGCCGAGCAGTACTTC
TRBV30	-	TRBJ2-7	TRBD1	CAWGTGVYEQYF	TGTGCCTGGGGGACAGGGGTTTACGAGCAGTACTTC
TRBV7-2	-	TRBJ2-3	TRBD2	CASSATGLAVNTDTQYF	TGTGCCAGCAGCGCGACGGGACTAGCGGTAAACACAGATACGCAGTATTTT
TRBV4-1	-	TRBJ1-1	-	CASSQVGAVNTEAFF	TGCGCCAGCAGCCAAGTGGGGGCGGTGAACACTGAAGCTTTCTTT
TRBV12-3/TRBV12-4	-	TRBJ2-1	-	CASGPWQNKPVF	TGTGCCAGCGGTCCATGGCAGAACAAACCAGTCTTC
TRBV10-1	-	TRBJ2-7	TRBD2	CASSESTSWYEQYF	TGCGCCAGCAGTGAGTCGACTAGCTGGTACGAGCAGTACTTC
TRBV18	once	TRBJ2-7	-	CASSPRRGTLYEQYF	TGTGCCAGCTCACCACGGCGGGGAACTCTCTACGAGCAGTACTTC
TRBV30	-	TRBJ2-7	TRBD1	CARRKGQGSPYEQYF	TGTGCACGGAGGAAGGGACAGGGGTCCCCCTACGAGCAGTACTTC
TRBV2	-	TRBJ2-2	TRBD1	CASSGWGQGLGELFF	TGTGCCAGCAGTGGTTGGGGACAGGGGCTCGGGGAGCTGTTTTTT
TRBV18	-	TRBJ2-5	TRBD1	CASSLGQGSETQYF	TGTGCCAGCTCTCTGGGACAGGGATCGGAGACCCAGTACTTC
TRBV10-3	-	TRBJ2-1	TRBD1	CAISEPGTVINEQFF	TGTGCCATCAGTGAACCCGGGACAGTTATCAATGAGCAGTTCTTC
TRBV19	-	TRBJ1-5	-	CASSSNRVISNQPQHF	TGTGCCAGTAGTTCAAACAGGGTAATTAGCAATCAGCCCCAGCATTTT
TRBV18	-	TRBJ2-1	TRBD1	CASSMQGTGGQNEQFF	TGTGCCAGCTCAATGCAGGGGACAGGGGGTCAAAATGAGCAGTTCTTC
TRBV3-1/TRBV3-2	-	TRBJ2-3	TRBD2	CASSLLAGARPDTQYF	TGTGCCAGCAGCCTACTAGCGGGAGCTCGACCAGATACGCAGTATTTT